These 19 T cell receptor beta chains came from one sample sequenced in a study of high-grade serous ovarian cancer treatment subgroups. Repertoires were generated with immunoSEQ multiplex PCR, while TCRdb's copy carries only in-frame clones and drops some. The sample consists of roughly 7,700 clones, just over 70% of them appearing once. Tumor samples were obtained before definitive surgery or chemotherapy. Sequences were obtained from tumor tissue. All receptors derive from a human donor with high-grade serous ovarian cancer.

The J gene is TRBJ2-5, the V gene TRBV2, with 8 nucleotides matching TRBD1. The J call is in doubt because the DNA end fits TRBJ2-7 better. Germline-derived CDR1 and CDR2 are SNHLY and FYNNEI. The CDR3 contains 12 residues. The DNA for the CDR3 is TGTGCCAGGGGGACAGGCCCTTACGAGCAGTACTTC. Amino acids: CARGTGPYEQYF.

This clone was counted a few times. This sequence joins TRBV15 and TRBJ1-2; TRBD1 might be the D (5 bases). This CDR3 contains 14 residues. The ends were cut back, 1 base at V and 9 bases at J, with 15 bases in the middle. Germline CDR1 and CDR2: LNHNV and YYDKDF (reference sequence). CDR3 region: CATSRGGEPASYTF. The DNA for the CDR3 is TGTGCCACCAGCAGAGGGGGGGAACCCGCTAGCTACACCTTC.

This clone turned up a few times. V gene TRBV7-9 combines with J gene TRBJ1-5, with a tentative D call TRBD1 (5 bases). The CDR3 length is 15 residues. Germline lookup yields CDR1 SEHNR and CDR2 FQNEAQ (reference sequence). V lost 0 bases, J lost 1 base, and 7 bases lay in between. The CDR3: CASSLAEGSNQPQHF. The CDR3 DNA reads TGTGCCAGCAGCTTAGCTGAGGGGAGCAATCAGCCCCAGCATTTT.

This clone showed up just a few times. Other nucleotide sequences in the sample specify the same CDR3. The CDR3 reads CASRIQNTEAFF. The CDR3 DNA reads TGTGCCAGCAGGATTCAGAACACTGAAGCTTTCTTT. The chain carries TRBV28 and TRBJ1-1; D remains unclear. With 6 bases removed from V and 1 base from J, the gap between germline ends came to 6 bases. The germline CDR1 and CDR2 sequences are MDHEN and SYDVKM. The CDR3 runs 12 residues. Combining the CDR3 with reference TRBV28 and TRBJ1-1 gives the whole variable domain DVKVTQSSRYLVKRTGEKVFLECVQDMDHENMFWYRQDPGLGLRLIYFSYDVKMKEKGDIPEGYSVSREKKERFSLILESASTNQTSMYLCASRIQNTEAFFGQGTRLTVV.

The rearrangement links TRBV15 to TRBJ1-1, with D unclear. This CDR3 is built from 13 residues. The V gene's germline CDR1 is LNHNV and CDR2 YYDKDF (reference sequence). Trimming pared 4 bases from V and 4 bases from J, leaving 10 bases between. The CDR3 loop is CATSTRFGTEAFF. The CDR3 DNA reads as TGTGCCACCAGCACGAGGTTTGGCACTGAAGCTTTCTTT.

In its sample, this clone was seen once. The chain couples TRBV7-3 to TRBJ2-2, with D possibly called TRBD1 or TRBD2 (5 bases each). CDR3 length equals 16 residues. Germline CDR1 is SGHTA and CDR2 is FQGTGA. Trimming stripped 4 bases from V and 0 bases from J, with 12 bases between. The CDR3 reads CASSSRMGANTGELFF. CDR3 bases: TGTGCCAGCAGCTCCCGAATGGGGGCGAACACCGGGGAGCTGTTTTTT.

The DNA for the CDR3 is TGTGCCAGCTCCGAGGGCGTAACTAATGAAAAACTGTTTTTT. The encoded protein is CASSEGVTNEKLFF. This chain uses TRBV18 with TRBJ1-4; D gene unclear. CDR1 and CDR2 (germline): KGHSH, LQKENI. The ends were cut back, 6 bases at V and 1 base at J, with 9 bases in the middle. The CDR3 length is 14 residues.

V is TRBV4-3 and J is TRBJ2-1; D is ambiguous. The V end lost 4 bases, the J end lost 0 bases, and 10 bases lay between the germline ends. The CDR3 has 15 residues. Germline CDR1 is LGHNA and CDR2 is YSLEER. The CDR3 nucleotides read TGCGCCAGCAGCCGTTGGGTGAACTCCTACAATGAGCAGTTCTTC. This encodes CASSRWVNSYNEQFF.

The V gene is TRBV10-3, the J gene TRBJ2-2, with 8 bases that match TRBD2. From germline, CDR1 is ENHRY and CDR2 SYGVKD. Unmatched junction bases numbered 10, after V lost 3 bases and J lost 7 bases. The CDR3 runs to 16 residues. The DNA of the CDR3 is TGTGCCATCAGTGACTTGAGCGGGAGACGGGGCGGGGAGCTGTTTTTT. Residues: CAISDLSGRRGGELFF.

This chain uses TRBV28 with TRBJ2-2, with D possibly matching TRBD1 (5 bases). The CDR3 is 12 residues long. Trimming took off 2 bases at V and 7 bases at J, with 5 bases between the two ends. In germline, CDR1 is MDHEN, CDR2 SYDVKM. The chain's CDR3 is CASSLQGGELFF. In DNA, the CDR3 is TGTGCCAGCAGTTTACAGGGCGGGGAGCTGTTTTTT.

In its sample, this clone was seen a few times. The chain is built from TRBV5-1 and TRBJ1-3; TRBD1 is a possible D gene (5 bases). The CDR3 sequence is 17 residues long. Germline V CDR1 and CDR2: SGHRS, YFSETQ. Trimming took off 4 bases at V and 4 bases at J, with 21 bases between the two ends. CDR3 sequence (DNA): TGCGCCAGCAGCCGCGTTTTGTCGGGGGAATTCGGAAACACCATATATTTT. It specifies CASSRVLSGEFGNTIYF.

This clone is a singleton in its sample. The chain employs TRBV15 and TRBJ2-7; 8 bases map to TRBD1. The germline V gene encodes CDR1 LNHNV and CDR2 YYDKDF (reference sequence). V gave up 0 bases and J gave up 0 bases; unmatched junction bases: 13. The CDR3 covers 19 residues. The CDR3 loop reads CATSRDGLPGQDSSYEQYF. Written as DNA, the CDR3 is TGTGCCACCAGCAGAGATGGTCTACCGGGACAGGATTCCTCCTACGAGCAGTACTTC.

The chain combines TRBV20-1 with TRBJ2-3; D might be TRBD2 (5 bases). The CDR3 runs to 10 residues. V lost 1 base to trimming and J lost 9 bases, with 5 bases between them. Looked up from germline, CDR1 is DFQATT and CDR2 is SNEGSKA (reference sequence). CDR3 DNA: TGCAGTGCTAGAGCGGGAACGCAGTATTTT. Protein: CSARAGTQYF.

The V and J genes are TRBV6-6 and TRBJ2-1; a weak D match, TRBD2 (6 bases). CDR3 length equals 13 residues. Germline V lookup: CDR1 MNHNY, CDR2 SVGAGI (reference sequence). Trimming stripped 7 bases from V and 2 bases from J, with 9 bases between. The CDR3 loop is CASNGGTYNEQFF. CDR3 coding DNA: TGTGCCAGCAATGGCGGGACCTACAATGAGCAGTTCTTC.

This rearrangement joins TRBV19 to TRBJ2-1; D is ambiguous. Trimming removed 7 bases from V and 0 bases from J, with 7 bases in between. This CDR3 is 13 amino acids long. CDR1 is LNHDA, CDR2 SQIVND, per germline (reference sequence). The CDR3, as DNA: TGTGCCAGTACCTTAAGCTCCTACAATGAGCAGTTCTTC. This translates into CASTLSSYNEQFF.

This clone has a handful of counts. The V gene is TRBV7-9, the J gene TRBJ2-7, with 11 bases fitting TRBD2. The CDR3 loop spans 13 amino acids. V lost 7 bases, J lost 7 bases, and 6 bases stayed unmatched. The germline gives CDR1 SEHNR, CDR2 FQNEAQ (reference sequence). The CDR3 nucleotides read TGTGCCAGCAAACGGACTAGCGGGTTGGAGCAGTACTTC. Its translation: CASKRTSGLEQYF.

This clone was counted a few times. The chain combines TRBV10-3 with TRBJ1-3, with unresolved D. CDR1 ENHRY and CDR2 SYGVKD come from the germline V gene. V was trimmed by 10 bases and J by 0 bases, leaving 10 bases between them. The CDR3 loop spans 13 amino acids. The CDR3 spells CASGRNSGNTIYF. The CDR3 nucleotides read TGTGCCAGTGGACGGAACTCTGGAAACACCATATATTTT.

This clone was found a few times. This chain uses TRBV21-1 with TRBJ2-5; TRBD2, the table's D call, was not compared with the DNA. TRBV21-1 is labeled a pseudogene. The CDR3 totals 14 residues. Here the CDR3 DNA reads TGTGCCAGCAGCACCTGGACCGGGATAGAGACCCAGTACTTC. Amino acids: CASSTWTGIETQYF.

This chain uses TRBV7-6 with TRBJ2-3; no clear D gene. CDR1 and CDR2 from the germline V gene are SGHVS and FNYEAQ. This CDR3 has 13 residues. V lost 4 bases and J lost 3, with 8 bases in between. The CDR3 region is CASSSMSTDTQYF. The DNA of the CDR3 is TGTGCCAGCAGCTCCATGTCGACAGATACGCAGTATTTT.